This passage covers 5 T cell receptor beta chains from one sample sequenced in a study of blood T cell repertoires in COVID-19. Clones were sequenced by immunoSEQ multiplex PCR, and TCRdb holds only the in-frame ones, with some missing. The sample holds some 110,000 clones, approximately 86% seen once. Sequenced input: peripheral blood. These receptors all stem from a human donor in a cohort sampled during active COVID-19.

V gene TRBV9 combines with J gene TRBJ1-2; 12 bases agree with TRBD1. The V gene end was trimmed by 3 bases and the J gene end by 6 bases; junction bases not matched to a gene: 12. Germline lookup yields CDR1 SGDLS and CDR2 YYNGEE. This CDR3 contains 17 residues. The CDR3 spells CASSDNRDRGLVDGYTF. DNA for the CDR3: TGTGCCAGCAGCGATAACCGGGACAGGGGGCTGGTTGATGGCTACACCTTC.

The rearrangement links TRBV27 to TRBJ2-2, with TRBD1 matching 7 bases. The trim removed 6 bases at V and 8 bases at J, leaving 9 bases unmatched. This CDR3 has 14 amino acids. CDR1 is MNHEY, CDR2 SMNVEV, per germline (reference sequence). In nucleotides, the CDR3 is TGTGCCAGCAGAAAGACAGGGAATCCTGGGGAGCTGTTTTTT. This sequence encodes CASRKTGNPGELFF.

This chain uses TRBV19 with TRBJ2-7; possible D gene TRBD2, 5 bases. V shed 6 bases and J shed 7 bases, with 22 bases lying between them. Germline V gene data show CDR1 as LNHDA and CDR2 as SQIVND (reference sequence). CDR3 length: 15 amino acids. In DNA form, the CDR3 reads TGTGCCAGTAGCAACAGTCGCGGAGGCATTACTGAGCAGTACTTC. Protein product: CASSNSRGGITEQYF.

The gene calls are TRBV29-1 and TRBJ2-2; 8 bases match TRBD1. Germline lookup yields CDR1 SQVTM and CDR2 ANQGSEA. The CDR3 is 14 amino acids. The junction had 7 bases not matched to a gene; V was cut back by 7 bases and J by 3 bases. CDR3 loop: CSARTGRDTGELFF. The DNA of the CDR3 is TGCAGCGCTCGGACAGGGCGGGACACCGGGGAGCTGTTTTTT.

The chain carries TRBV11-2 and TRBJ1-2; the D is unclear. Trimming left V 5 bases short and J 8 bases short, with 15 bases between. This CDR3 has 13 residues. Per germline, CDR1 SGHAT and CDR2 FQNNGV. CDR3 sequence (DNA): TGTGCCAGCAGCCACATAGACCTCGGGGGCTACACCTTC. Residues: CASSHIDLGGYTF.